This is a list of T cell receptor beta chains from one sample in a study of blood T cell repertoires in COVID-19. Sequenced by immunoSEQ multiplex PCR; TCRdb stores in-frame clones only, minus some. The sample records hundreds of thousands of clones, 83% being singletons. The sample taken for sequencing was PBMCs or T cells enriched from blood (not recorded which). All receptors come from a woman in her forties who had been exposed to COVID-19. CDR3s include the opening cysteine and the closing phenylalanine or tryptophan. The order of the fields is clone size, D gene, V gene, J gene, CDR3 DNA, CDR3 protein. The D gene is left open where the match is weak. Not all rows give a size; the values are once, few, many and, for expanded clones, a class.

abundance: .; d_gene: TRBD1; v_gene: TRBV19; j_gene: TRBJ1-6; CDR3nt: TGTGCCAGTAGTGCCCGGGACAGGGATGTTTCACCCCTCCACTTT; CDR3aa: CASSARDRDVSPLHF
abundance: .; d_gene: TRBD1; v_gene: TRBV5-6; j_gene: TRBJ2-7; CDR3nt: TGTGCCAGCAGCAGGACAGGGTCCGAGCAGTACTTC; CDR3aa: CASSRTGSEQYF
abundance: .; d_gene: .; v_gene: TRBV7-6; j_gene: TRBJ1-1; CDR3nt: TGTGCCAGCAGCTTAGCAGTACGTGGGGGGGGCACTGAAGCTTTCTTT; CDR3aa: CASSLAVRGGGTEAFF
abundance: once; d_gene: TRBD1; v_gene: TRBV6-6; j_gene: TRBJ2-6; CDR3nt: TGTGCCAGCAGCTCGCCCCCGGGACAGGGGGCCTCTGGGGCCAACGTCCTGACTTTC; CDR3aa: CASSSPPGQGASGANVLTF
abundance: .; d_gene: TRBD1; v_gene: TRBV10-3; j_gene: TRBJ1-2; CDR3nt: TGTGCCATCAGTGAGTCCGTAATATCGAGGACAGGGAGGGGATTGCGGGGCTACACCTTC; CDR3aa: CAISESVISRTGRGLRGYTF
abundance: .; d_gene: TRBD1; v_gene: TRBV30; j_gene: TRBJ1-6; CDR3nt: TGTGCCTGGAGACTGGACTCCAGGGGGAATTCACCCCTCCACTTT; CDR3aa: CAWRLDSRGNSPLHF
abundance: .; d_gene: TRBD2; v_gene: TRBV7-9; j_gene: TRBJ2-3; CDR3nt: TGTGCCAGCAGCCCTGGGGCAGCGGGGGCCCTCACAGATACGCAGTATTTT; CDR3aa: CASSPGAAGALTDTQYF
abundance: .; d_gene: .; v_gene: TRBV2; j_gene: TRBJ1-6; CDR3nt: TGTGCCAGCAGTGAGTCGAGTCCACCCCTCCACTTT; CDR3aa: CASSESSPPLHF
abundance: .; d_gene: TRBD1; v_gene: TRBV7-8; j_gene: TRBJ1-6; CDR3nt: TGTGCCAGCAGCTTTGGGACAGGGGATCTCTCACCCCTCCACTTT; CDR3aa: CASSFGTGDLSPLHF
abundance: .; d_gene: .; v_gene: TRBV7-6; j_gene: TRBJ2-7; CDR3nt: TGTGCCAGCGGGAAAGGGCCCAATCGGGAAGACGAGCAGTACTTC; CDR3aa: CASGKGPNREDEQYF
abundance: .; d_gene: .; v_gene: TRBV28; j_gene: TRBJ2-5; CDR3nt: TGTGCCAGCGTTTCCGCCGGGACTGGGGAGACCCAGTACTTC; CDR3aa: CASVSAGTGETQYF
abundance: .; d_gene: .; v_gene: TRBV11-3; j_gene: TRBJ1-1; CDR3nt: TGTGCCAGCAGCTCCGTTCGGGGCACTGAAGCTTTCTTT; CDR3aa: CASSSVRGTEAFF
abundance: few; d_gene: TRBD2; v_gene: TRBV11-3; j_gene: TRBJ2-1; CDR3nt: TGTGCCAGCAGCCCGACTAGCGGCGATTACAATGAGCAGTTCTTC; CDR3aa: CASSPTSGDYNEQFF
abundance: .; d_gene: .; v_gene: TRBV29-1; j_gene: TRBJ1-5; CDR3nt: TGCAGCGTTGAAGGGTCGTCTGACAGGTATTATAGCAATCAGCCCCAGCATTTT; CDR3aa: CSVEGSSDRYYSNQPQHF
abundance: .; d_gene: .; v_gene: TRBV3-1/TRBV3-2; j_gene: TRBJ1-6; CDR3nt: TGTGCCAGCAGCCACTACCCCGGGGTGGATTCACCCCTCCACTTT; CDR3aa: CASSHYPGVDSPLHF
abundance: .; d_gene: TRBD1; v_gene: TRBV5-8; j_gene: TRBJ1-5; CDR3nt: TGTGCCAGCAGCTACGACAGGGCCACTAGCAATCAGCCCCAGCATTTT; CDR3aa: CASSYDRATSNQPQHF
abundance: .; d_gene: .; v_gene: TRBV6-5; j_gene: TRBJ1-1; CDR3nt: TGTGCCAGCAGTTACTCGACGGAGACTGAAGCTTTCTTT; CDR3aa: CASSYSTETEAFF
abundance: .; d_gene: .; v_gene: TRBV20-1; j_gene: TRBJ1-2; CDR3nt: TGCAGTGCTAGTTTTGGGTCCACCGGGTATGGCTACACCTTC; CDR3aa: CSASFGSTGYGYTF
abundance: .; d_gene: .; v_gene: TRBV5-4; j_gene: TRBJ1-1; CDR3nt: TGTGCCAGCAGCAGGGGGGGAACTGAAGCTTTCTTT; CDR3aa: CASSRGGTEAFF
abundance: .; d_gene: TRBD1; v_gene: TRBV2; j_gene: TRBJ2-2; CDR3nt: TGTGCCAGCAGTCCCGGGACAGACACCGGGGAGCTGTTTTTT; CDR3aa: CASSPGTDTGELFF
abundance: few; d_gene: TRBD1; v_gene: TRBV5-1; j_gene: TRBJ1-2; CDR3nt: TGCGCCAGCAGCTTGGGGGGGACAGGGCCACCCCACTATGGCTACACCTTC; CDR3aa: CASSLGGTGPPHYGYTF
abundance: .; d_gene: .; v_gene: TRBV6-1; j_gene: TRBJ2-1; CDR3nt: TGTGCCAGCAGTGACCCGTACGCCGGGGATGAGCAGTTCTTC; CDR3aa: CASSDPYAGDEQFF